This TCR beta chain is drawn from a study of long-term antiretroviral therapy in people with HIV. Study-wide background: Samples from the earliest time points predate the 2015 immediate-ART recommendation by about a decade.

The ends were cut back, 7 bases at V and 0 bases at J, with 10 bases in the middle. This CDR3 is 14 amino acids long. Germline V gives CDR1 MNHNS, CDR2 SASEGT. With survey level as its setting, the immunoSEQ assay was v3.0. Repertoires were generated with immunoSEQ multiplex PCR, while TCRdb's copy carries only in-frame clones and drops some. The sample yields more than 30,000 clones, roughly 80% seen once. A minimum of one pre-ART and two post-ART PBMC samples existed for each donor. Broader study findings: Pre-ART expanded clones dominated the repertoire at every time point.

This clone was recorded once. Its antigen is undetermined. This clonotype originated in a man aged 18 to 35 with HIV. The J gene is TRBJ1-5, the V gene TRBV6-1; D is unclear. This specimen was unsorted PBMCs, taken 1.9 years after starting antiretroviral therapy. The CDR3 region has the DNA TGTGCCAGCAATCGCGGGGATAGCAATCAGCCCCAGCATTTT. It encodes CASNRGDSNQPQHF.